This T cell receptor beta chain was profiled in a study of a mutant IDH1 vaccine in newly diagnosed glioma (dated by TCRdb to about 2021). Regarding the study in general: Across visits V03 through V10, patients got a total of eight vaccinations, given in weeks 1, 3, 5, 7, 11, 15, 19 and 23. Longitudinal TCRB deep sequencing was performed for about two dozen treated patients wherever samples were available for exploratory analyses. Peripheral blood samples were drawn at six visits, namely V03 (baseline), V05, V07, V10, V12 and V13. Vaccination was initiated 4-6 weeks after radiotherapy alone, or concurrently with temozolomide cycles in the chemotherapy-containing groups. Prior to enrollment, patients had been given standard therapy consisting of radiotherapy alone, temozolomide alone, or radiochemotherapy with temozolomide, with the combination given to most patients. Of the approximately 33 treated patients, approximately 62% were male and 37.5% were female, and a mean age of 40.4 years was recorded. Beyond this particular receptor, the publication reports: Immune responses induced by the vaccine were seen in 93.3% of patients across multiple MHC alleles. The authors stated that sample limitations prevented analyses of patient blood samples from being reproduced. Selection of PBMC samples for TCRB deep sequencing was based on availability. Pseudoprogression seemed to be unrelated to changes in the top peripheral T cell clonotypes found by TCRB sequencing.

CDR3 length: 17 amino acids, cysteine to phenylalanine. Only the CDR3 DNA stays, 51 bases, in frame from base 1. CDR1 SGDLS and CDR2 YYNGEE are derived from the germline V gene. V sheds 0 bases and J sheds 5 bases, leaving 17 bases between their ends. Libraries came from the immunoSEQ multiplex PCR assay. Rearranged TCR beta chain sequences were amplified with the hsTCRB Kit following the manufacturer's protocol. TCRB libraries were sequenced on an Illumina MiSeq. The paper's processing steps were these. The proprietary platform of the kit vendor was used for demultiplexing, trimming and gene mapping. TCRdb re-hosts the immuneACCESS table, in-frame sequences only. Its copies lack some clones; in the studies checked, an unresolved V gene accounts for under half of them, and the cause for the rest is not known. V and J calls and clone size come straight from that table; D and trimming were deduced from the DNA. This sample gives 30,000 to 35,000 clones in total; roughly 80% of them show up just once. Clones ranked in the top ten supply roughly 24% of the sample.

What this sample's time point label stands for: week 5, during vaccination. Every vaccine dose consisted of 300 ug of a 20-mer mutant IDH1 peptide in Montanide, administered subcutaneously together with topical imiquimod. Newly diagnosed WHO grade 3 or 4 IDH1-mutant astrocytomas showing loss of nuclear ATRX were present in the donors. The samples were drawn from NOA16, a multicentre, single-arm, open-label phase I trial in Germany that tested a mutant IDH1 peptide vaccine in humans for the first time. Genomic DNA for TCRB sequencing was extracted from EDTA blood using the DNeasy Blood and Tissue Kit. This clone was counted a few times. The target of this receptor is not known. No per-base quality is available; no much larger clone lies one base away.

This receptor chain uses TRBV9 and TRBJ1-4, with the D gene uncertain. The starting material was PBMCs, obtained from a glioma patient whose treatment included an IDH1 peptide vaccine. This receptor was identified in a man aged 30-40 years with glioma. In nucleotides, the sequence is TGTGCCAGCAGCGTAGAAGGGAGGAGAAACCAAAATGAAAAACTGTTTTTT. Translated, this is CASSVEGRRNQNEKLFF.